This T cell receptor (beta chain) was observed in a study of shared clonotypes between healthy human individuals. V was pared by 3 bases and J by 5 bases, with 8 bases of the junction left unmatched. Germline CDR1 LNHNV, CDR2 YYDKDF (reference sequence). The CDR3 spans 16 residues. In the CD4+ fraction, cells were divided into CD45RA+ naive and CD45RA-negative memory subsets. The method was immunoSEQ multiplex PCR; TCRdb's version includes in-frame clones alone and lacks a portion of them. This table holds approximately 1,000,000 clones, more than 75% found once. The chain combines TRBV15 with TRBJ2-5, with TRBD2 identical over 11 bases. Sequenced: memory CD4+ T cells from PBMCs. Subset reported: CD45RA-negative fraction. The receptor comes from a man in his late teens or twenties in good health. Some clones in this sample may be carry-over from other donors' samples. The CDR3 here is CATSREIAGGLETQYF. The CDR3 nucleotides are TGTGCCACCAGCAGGGAAATAGCGGGAGGGCTGGAGACCCAGTACTTC.